In its sample, the clone carrying this T cell receptor beta chain was seen a few times. Specified treatment: oral pan-JAK inhibitor, 5-10 mg twice daily. Using a FACSAria, the CD4+ and CD8+ T cells were sorted from the PBMCs. The data were taken from a study of CD8+ T cells in alopecia areata. The CDR3 loop spans 14 amino acids. CDR1 and CDR2 from the germline V gene are MNHEY and SVGAGI. The germline V and J ends were trimmed by 5 bases and 4 bases, with 12 bases remaining between them. Isolated RNA was reverse transcribed into cDNA used as the sequencing template. Only in-frame clones appear in the TCRdb table, and some are missing; sequencing was by immunoSEQ multiplex PCR. This table has 150,000 to 200,000 clones, 40% to 65% appearing once.

The chain joins TRBV6-5 to TRBJ1-5, with a weak D call TRBD1 (5 bases). The receptor comes from a human donor with alopecia areata. The specimen was CD8+ T cells sorted from blood, collected around week 54, from a patient treated with tofacitinib. CDR3 DNA sequence: TGTGCCAGCAGTCTCTCGGGGGGGAATCAGCCCCAGCATTTT. Protein: CASSLSGGNQPQHF.